A single sample is the source of the 9 T cell receptor beta chains below, sequenced in a study of T cells in Graves' hyperthyroidism and ophthalmopathy. What was amplified from RNA transcripts were TCR beta CDR3 regions. During a first-round RT-PCR of the TCR CDR3, the HTBI primer set was used. TCRdb reprocessed the multiplex PCR reads with MiXCR, giving one entry per CDR3 protein. The sample consists of some 530,000 distinct CDR3 sequences, about 22% of them appearing once. The sample consisted of blood. These receptors originate from a woman aged 70-85 years with Graves' ophthalmopathy.

Regarding this clonotype: Sequence at one end of the junction differs from germline and may be a read error. The chain uses TRBV9 and TRBJ1-1; D is undetermined. Germline V gene lookup returns CDR1 SGDLS and CDR2 YYNGEE. CDR3 length equals 13 residues. CDR3 DNA: TGTGCCAGCAGCGTACAGGCGAACACTGAAGCTTCCTTT. As protein: CASSVQANTEASF.

This clonotype was seen a few times. The chain joins TRBV7-2 to TRBJ2-3, with D perhaps matching TRBD2 (5 bases). V was pared by 2 bases and J by 3 bases, with 12 bases between. CDR1 SGHTA and CDR2 FQGNSA come from the germline V gene. This CDR3 spans 15 amino acids. The CDR3 region is CASSLFGRGTDTQYF. The CDR3 region has the DNA TGTGCCAGCAGCTTATTTGGCAGAGGGACAGATACGCAGTATTTT. The variable domain in full, completed from reference TRBV7-2 and TRBJ2-3, reads GAGVSQSPSNKVTEKGKDVELRCDPISGHTALYWYRQSLGQGLEFLIYFQGNSAPDKSGLPSDRFSAERTGGSVSTLTIQRTQQEDSAVYLCASSLFGRGTDTQYFGPGTRLTVL.

In its sample, this clonotype was seen many times. The chain combines TRBV9 with TRBJ2-2; 8 nucleotides agree with TRBD2. The CDR3 has 15 residues. In germline, CDR1 is SGDLS, CDR2 YYNGEE. The junction had 1 base not matched to a gene; V was cut back by 1 base and J by 2 bases. The CDR3 sequence is CASSVLAGNTGELFF. The DNA of the CDR3 is TGTGCCAGCAGCGTACTAGCGGGTAACACCGGGGAGCTGTTTTTT. The full variable domain, its missing parts supplied by reference TRBV9 and TRBJ2-2, is DSGVTQTPKHLITATGQRVTLRCSPRSGDLSVYWYQQSLDQGLQFLIQYYNGEERAKGNILERFSAQQFPDLHSELNLSSLELGDSALYFCASSVLAGNTGELFFGEGSRLTVL.

The chain has TRBV20-1 and TRBJ2-5; D assignment may be TRBD1 or TRBD2 (5 bases each). The CDR3 is 17 residues long. Per the germline V gene, CDR1 is DFQATT and CDR2 is SNEGSKA (reference sequence). V lost 2 bases, J lost 1 base, and 20 bases lay in between. This CDR3 is CSARPPGTDTFQETQYF. DNA of the CDR3: TGCAGTGCTAGACCCCCCGGGACGGATACCTTCCAAGAGACCCAGTACTTC.

The genes are TRBV11-2 and TRBJ2-6; 7 bases agree with TRBD1. Germline trimming cut 1 base from V and 2 bases from J; bases unmatched to any gene: 2. This CDR3 is 16 amino acids long. CDR1 SGHAT and CDR2 FQNNGV come from the germline V gene. The CDR3 here is CASSLGTGAGANVLTF. CDR3 coding DNA: TGTGCCAGCAGCTTAGGGACAGGTGCTGGGGCCAACGTCCTGACTTTC.

This chain joins TRBV19 and TRBJ2-7; tentative D call: TRBD1 (5 bases). The V gene lost 3 bases and the J gene lost 2 bases, with 11 bases spanning the gap. Germline lookup yields CDR1 LNHDA and CDR2 SQIVND (reference sequence). CDR3 length: 14 residues. CDR3 protein: CASSILDRTYEQYF. CDR3 DNA sequence: TGTGCCAGTAGTATTCTCGACAGAACCTACGAGCAGTACTTC.

The chain combines TRBV10-3 with TRBJ2-7; a weak D match, TRBD2 (6 bases). Trimming took off 2 bases at V and 7 bases at J, with 18 bases between the two ends. Germline V gives CDR1 ENHRY, CDR2 SYGVKD. The CDR3 is 15 residues long. The CDR3 coding sequence is TGTGCCATCAGTGAGCCCCAAGCAGGGAGGCGGGAGCAGTACTTC. This codes for CAISEPQAGRREQYF.

To note about this clonotype: This could be a read error, since a much larger clone is one nucleotide away. The chain joins TRBV6-1 to TRBJ2-5; no definite D call. In germline, CDR1 is MNHNS, CDR2 SASEGT. The CDR3 sequence is 11 residues long. The chain's CDR3 is CASSGRETRYF. In nucleotides, the CDR3 is TGTGCCAGCAGCGGGCGAGAGACCCGGTACTTC.

This clonotype occurred once. The CDR3 is CASSLESSGRDTDTQYF. The CDR3 coding sequence is TGCGCCAGCAGCTTGGAGTCTAGCGGGAGGGACACAGATACGCAGTATTTT. The gene calls are TRBV5-1 and TRBJ2-3, with TRBD2 identical over 12 bases. CDR1 and CDR2 from the germline V gene are SGHRS and YFSETQ. With 0 bases clipped from V and 2 bases from J, the junction kept 4 bases outside the gene matches. The CDR3 runs to 17 residues.